The 24 T cell receptor beta chains reported below all come from one sample, sequenced in a study of naive and memory T cell subsets. Two oligonucleotides, mixed equimolar, formed the beta constant-region primer covering TRBC1 and TRBC2. Nested alpha and beta constant-region primers with the SP2 primer drove four PCR rounds on ligated cDNA. MiXCR was run by TCRdb on the UMI-ligation and nested PCR reads, yielding one entry per CDR3 protein. The sample carries about 120,000 distinct CDR3 sequences, about 36% recorded once. The sequenced sample consisted of central memory CD4+ T cells from blood. These receptors were collected from a human donor in good health.

V gene TRBV4-3 combines with J gene TRBJ2-7, with TRBD2 identical over 9 bases. Germline CDR1 and CDR2: LGHNA and YSLEER. The CDR3 length is 15 residues. The J segment lost 6 bases and the V segment lost 3 bases, leaving 9 bases of the junction unmatched. Here the CDR3 reads CASSHFAGGAGEQYF. The CDR3 DNA reads TGCGCCAGCAGCCATTTTGCGGGGGGGGCGGGCGAGCAGTACTTC.

The chain joins TRBV7-2 to TRBJ2-7, with D maybe TRBD2 (6 bases). The CDR3 consists of 15 residues. Between the trimmed V and J ends, which lost 3 bases and 3 bases, there was a span of 15 bases. Germline CDR1 is SGHTA and CDR2 is FQGNSA. The CDR3 region is CASSLAGRGVYEQYF. The CDR3, as DNA: TGTGCCAGCAGCTTGGCCGGGAGAGGGGTCTACGAGCAGTACTTC.

This chain connects TRBV5-1 to TRBJ1-1, with 7 bases aligning to TRBD1. The CDR3 is 15 amino acids. The J segment lost 1 base and the V segment lost 1 base, leaving 4 bases of the junction unmatched. Germline CDR1 is SGHRS and CDR2 is YFSETQ. CDR3 amino acids: CASSLRQGPNTEAFF. The CDR3 DNA sequence: TGCGCCAGCAGCTTGAGACAGGGTCCGAACACTGAAGCTTTCTTT.

This rearrangement joins TRBV20-1 to TRBJ1-5; TRBD1 aligns across 9 bases. The CDR3 is 15 amino acids. The ends lost 2 bases at V and 5 bases at J; junction bases unmatched: 7. Germline CDR1 reads DFQATT; CDR2 reads SNEGSKA (reference sequence). Here the CDR3 reads CSARRGQGKYQPQHF. CDR3 nucleotide sequence: TGCAGTGCTAGACGCGGACAGGGGAAGTATCAGCCCCAGCATTTT.

The chain uses TRBV11-2 and TRBJ2-1; unclear D gene. V shed 6 bases and J shed 10 bases, with 10 bases lying between them. The CDR3 has 11 amino acids. Germline CDR1 and CDR2: SGHAT and FQNNGV. CDR3 nucleotide sequence: TGTGCCAGCAGTGCCCTAAAGGAGCAGTTCTTC. Its protein is CASSALKEQFF.

This clonotype was counted between two and nine times. The rearrangement uses TRBV5-1 and TRBJ1-1; D remains unclear. Germline values: CDR1 SGHRS, CDR2 YFSETQ. Between the trimmed V and J ends, which lost 4 bases and 4 bases, there was a span of 11 bases. This CDR3 is 13 amino acids long. CDR3 in amino acids: CASSTEITTEAFF. The DNA of the CDR3 is TGCGCCAGCAGCACAGAAATTACCACTGAAGCTTTCTTT.

The chain recombines TRBV28 with TRBJ2-5, with D maybe TRBD1 (6 bases). Germline CDR1 and CDR2: MDHEN and SYDVKM. This CDR3 is 15 amino acids long. Trimming shortened V by 4 bases and J by 2 bases, and 14 bases separated the two germline ends. CDR3: CASSSIRGQQETQYF. CDR3 in DNA: TGTGCCAGCAGTTCTATTCGAGGACAGCAAGAGACCCAGTACTTC.

This clonotype has just a few counts. V usage is TRBV5-1 and J usage is TRBJ2-7; 8 bases agree with TRBD1. CDR3 length equals 12 residues. Trimming at V came to 6 bases and at J to 11 bases, leaving 10 bases not matched to a gene. Germline V gene sequence: CDR1 SGHRS, CDR2 YFSETQ. The CDR3, as DNA: TGCGCCAGCACCCCAGGACAGGGACAAAAGTACTTC. Translated: CASTPGQGQKYF.

The chain is built from TRBV7-2 and TRBJ2-2; 12 positions agree with TRBD2. Germline loops: CDR1 SGHTA, CDR2 FQGNSA. The CDR3 runs 17 residues. The J segment lost 7 bases and the V segment lost 8 bases, leaving 14 bases of the junction unmatched. Here the CDR3 reads CASAKRLAGGPDGELFF. The CDR3 DNA reads TGTGCCAGCGCAAAGCGGCTAGCGGGAGGGCCGGACGGGGAGCTGTTTTTT.

This clonotype turned up a few times. The genes are TRBV28 and TRBJ2-7; TRBD1 matches 9 bases. This CDR3 contains 17 residues. The ends lost 4 bases at V and 2 bases at J; junction bases unmatched: 12. Germline loops: CDR1 MDHEN, CDR2 SYDVKM. The CDR3 coding sequence is TGTGCCAGCAGTTCACATACTACAGGGGGCGGTCCCTACGAGCAGTACTTC. It translates to CASSSHTTGGGPYEQYF.

In its sample, this clonotype was seen many times. V is TRBV11-2 and J is TRBJ2-1, with 7 bases that match TRBD2. This CDR3 comprises 15 residues. Germline CDR1 SGHAT, CDR2 FQNNGV. Trimming took 5 bases from V and 2 from J; bases not matched to a gene: 6. This CDR3 reads CASSHASGTYNEQFF. CDR3 DNA sequence: TGTGCCAGCAGCCATGCTAGCGGTACCTACAATGAGCAGTTCTTC. The variable domain in full, completed from reference TRBV11-2 and TRBJ2-1, reads EAGVAQSPRYKIIEKRQSVAFWCNPISGHATLYWYQQILGQGPKLLIQFQNNGVVDDSQLPKDRFSAERLKGVDSTLKIQPAKLEDSAVYLCASSHASGTYNEQFFGPGTRLTVL.

This clonotype was observed a few times. J is TRBJ2-7 and V is TRBV7-2; possible D gene TRBD1, 6 bases. V was trimmed by 6 bases and J by 2 bases, leaving 11 bases between them. The CDR3 consists of 13 residues. The germline CDR1 and CDR2 sequences are SGHTA and FQGNSA. The DNA for the CDR3 is TGTGCCAGCAGTCACAGGGACACCTACGAGCAGTACTTC. Translated: CASSHRDTYEQYF.

This clonotype was observed at least ten times. This chain connects TRBV6-5 to TRBJ2-7, with D perhaps TRBD2 (6 bases). V lost 0 bases to trimming and J lost 6 bases, with 15 bases between them. Germline CDR1 and CDR2: MNHEY and SVGAGI. The CDR3 is made up of 15 amino acids. The CDR3 DNA is TGTGCCAGCAGTTACTCGAAGTTACTAGCAGGCGAGCAGTACTTC. Its translation: CASSYSKLLAGEQYF.

The sample holds a few counts of this clonotype. This chain connects TRBV28 to TRBJ1-4; D gene ambiguous. Germline V lookup: CDR1 MDHEN, CDR2 SYDVKM. The CDR3 length is 12 residues. The V gene lost 7 bases and the J gene lost 4 bases, with 7 bases spanning the gap. CDR3 sequence reads: CASKFYNEKLFF. The DNA for the CDR3 is TGTGCCAGCAAATTTTATAATGAAAAACTGTTTTTT.

The chain recombines TRBV5-1 with TRBJ2-4; 9 bases map to TRBD2. The CDR3 covers 14 residues. Germline loops: CDR1 SGHRS, CDR2 YFSETQ. Trimming took 2 bases from V and 5 from J; bases not matched to a gene: 2. The CDR3 nucleotides are TGCGCCAGCAGCTTAGCGGGAGGTCAAAACATTCAGTACTTC. Protein product: CASSLAGGQNIQYF.

This clonotype was counted at least ten times. The chain links TRBV28 to TRBJ2-6, with 7 bases that match TRBD2. The germline gives CDR1 MDHEN, CDR2 SYDVKM. The CDR3 loop spans 17 amino acids. J lost 3 bases, V lost 5 bases, and 10 bases had no gene match. The CDR3 DNA is TGTGCCAGCAGTCCCCACCTGGGGGGGAGTGGGGCCAACGTCCTGACTTTC. Protein: CASSPHLGGSGANVLTF.

This clonotype showed up just a few times. This rearrangement joins TRBV18 to TRBJ2-5; tentative D call: TRBD1 (5 bases). CDR1 and CDR2 from the germline V gene are KGHSH and LQKENI. This CDR3 comprises 14 residues. V dropped 2 bases and J dropped 1 base, with 8 bases sitting between them. This CDR3 is CASSPGRAQETQYF. In DNA form, the CDR3 reads TGTGCCAGCTCACCAGGCAGGGCCCAAGAGACCCAGTACTTC.

The chain employs TRBV18 and TRBJ2-7; tentatively, D is TRBD1 (6 bases). The CDR3 runs to 16 residues. V lost 2 bases, J lost 2 bases, and 16 bases lay in between. Looked up from germline, CDR1 is KGHSH and CDR2 is LQKENI. CDR3 region: CASSPLQGSSAYEQYF. For the CDR3, the DNA is TGTGCCAGCTCACCATTACAGGGCTCATCCGCCTACGAGCAGTACTTC.

This clonotype showed up just a few times. This chain links TRBV12-3 or TRBV12-4 with TRBJ2-4, with a tentative D call TRBD1 (5 bases). The CDR3 has 15 amino acids. With 6 bases removed from V and 2 bases from J, the gap between germline ends came to 14 bases. CDR3 bases: TGTGCCAGCAGCCTTGCAGACAGTACCAAAAACATTCAGTACTTC. Translation gives CASSLADSTKNIQYF.

The chain carries TRBV20-1 and TRBJ1-4; D call uncertain. The V gene's germline CDR1 is DFQATT and CDR2 SNEGSKA (reference sequence). The length of the CDR3 is 15 residues. V lost 5 bases to trimming and J lost 7 bases, with 20 bases between them. The CDR3 sequence: CSAPPGRAGGEKLFF. In DNA, the CDR3 is TGCAGTGCTCCGCCGGGTAGGGCAGGAGGTGAAAAACTGTTTTTT.

This clonotype was seen ten or more times. The chain couples TRBV4-2 to TRBJ2-3; D gene ambiguous. The V end was cut by 0 bases, the J end by 9 bases, with 16 bases between. The length of the CDR3 is 15 residues. In germline, CDR1 is LGHNA, CDR2 YNFKEQ. The CDR3 protein is CASSQEAQEIQTQYF. The CDR3 DNA sequence: TGTGCCAGCAGCCAAGAGGCTCAGGAAATCCAAACGCAGTATTTT.

The rearrangement links TRBV5-1 to TRBJ2-1; TRBD1 aligns across 7 bases. The ends lost 4 bases at V and 11 bases at J; junction bases unmatched: 9. CDR1 is SGHRS and CDR2 is YFSETQ in the germline V gene. This CDR3 has 13 amino acids. CDR3 region: CASSMITGDKQFF. The DNA for the CDR3 is TGCGCCAGCAGCATGATTACAGGGGATAAGCAGTTCTTC.

The chain combines TRBV10-2 with TRBJ2-3; perhaps D is TRBD1 or TRBD2 (5 bases each). The CDR3 runs to 13 residues. The germline V and J ends were trimmed by 5 bases and 4 bases, with 10 bases remaining between them. The germline V gene encodes CDR1 WSHSY and CDR2 SAAADI. The CDR3 nucleotides are TGCGCCAGCAGTCGGGACCTCGCAGATACGCAGTATTTT. Translating it yields CASSRDLADTQYF.

On this clonotype itself: The CDR3 does not close with the conserved phenylalanine or tryptophan, likely indicating a read error. The DNA is omitted, as the CDR3 cannot be located on it reliably, and the CDR3 follows TCRdb's listing. CDR3 loop: CASRTSGPHPR. The chain uses TRBV21-1 and TRBJ2-7; TRBD2, as called in the table, went unchecked against the DNA. TRBV21-1 has pseudogene status. The CDR3 spans 11 amino acids, including both terminal residues.